Reported below is one T cell receptor (beta chain). The sample belongs to a study of monozygotic twins with inflammatory bowel disease. TCRdb re-called the 5' RACE reads, yielding one record per CDR3 amino acid sequence without DNA. The table lists about 160,000 distinct CDR3 sequences. CDR3 length equals 15 residues. Germline CDR1 is DFQATT and CDR2 is SNEGSKA (reference sequence). What was sequenced was blood. The J gene is TRBJ2-3, the V gene TRBV20-1; TCRdb's D gene call, TRBD1, goes unchecked for lack of DNA. This TCR was recovered from a human donor with ulcerative colitis or Crohn's disease, or a healthy co-twin of an affected twin (not recorded which). CDR3 loop: CSARENRGRTDTQYF.